The source of this TCR beta chain is a study of identical twins. Points from the study as a whole: Within beta out-of-frame sequences, the excess sharing observed between twins was weaker. Fewer insertions marked abundant cord blood beta clonotypes; young adult naive trended weakly, memory not at all. When twins shared out-of-frame alpha sequences, those sequences had excess low generation probability.

Trimming shortened V by 7 bases and J by 5 bases, and 11 bases separated the two germline ends. The CDR3 is 12 residues long. Germline values: CDR1 MNHEY, CDR2 SVGEGT. This clonotype was recorded a few times. Antigen unknown. Donors uniformly comprised healthy Caucasians. In TCRdb, the 5' RACE reads were re-called with MiXCR into one record per CDR3 protein. The sample yields around 1.7 million distinct CDR3 sequences, more than 30% seen once. The chain combines TRBV6-2 or TRBV6-3 with TRBJ1-1; D uncertain. The sequenced sample was cord blood. This clonotype was obtained from a newborn girl in good health. The CDR3 reads CASMRTGTEAFF. The CDR3 coding sequence is TGTGCCAGCATGAGGACGGGGACTGAAGCTTTCTTT.